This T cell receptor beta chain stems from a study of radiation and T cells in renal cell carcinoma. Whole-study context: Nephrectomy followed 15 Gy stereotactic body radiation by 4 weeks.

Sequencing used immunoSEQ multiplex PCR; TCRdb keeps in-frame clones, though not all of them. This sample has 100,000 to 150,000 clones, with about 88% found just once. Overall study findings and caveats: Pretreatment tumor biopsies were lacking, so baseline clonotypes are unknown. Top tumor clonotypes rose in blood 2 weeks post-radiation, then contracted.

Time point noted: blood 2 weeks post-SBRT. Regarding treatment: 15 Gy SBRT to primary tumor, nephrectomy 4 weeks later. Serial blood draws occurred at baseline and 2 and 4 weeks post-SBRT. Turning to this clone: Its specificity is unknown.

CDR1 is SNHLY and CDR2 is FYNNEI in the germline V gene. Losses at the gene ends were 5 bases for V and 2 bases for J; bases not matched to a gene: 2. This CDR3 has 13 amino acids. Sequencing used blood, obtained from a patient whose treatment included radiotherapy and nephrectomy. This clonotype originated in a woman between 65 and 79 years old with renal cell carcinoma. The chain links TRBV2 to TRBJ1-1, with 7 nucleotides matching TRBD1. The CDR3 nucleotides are TGTGCCAGCAGTCGGGACAGAAACACTGAAGCTTTCTTT. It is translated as CASSRDRNTEAFF. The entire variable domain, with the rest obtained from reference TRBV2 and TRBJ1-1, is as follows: EPEVTQTPSHQVTQMGQEVILRCVPISNHLYFYWYRQILGQKVEFLVSFYNNEISEKSEIFDDQFSVERPDGSNFTLKIRSTKLEDSAMYFCASSRDRNTEAFFGQGTRLTVV.